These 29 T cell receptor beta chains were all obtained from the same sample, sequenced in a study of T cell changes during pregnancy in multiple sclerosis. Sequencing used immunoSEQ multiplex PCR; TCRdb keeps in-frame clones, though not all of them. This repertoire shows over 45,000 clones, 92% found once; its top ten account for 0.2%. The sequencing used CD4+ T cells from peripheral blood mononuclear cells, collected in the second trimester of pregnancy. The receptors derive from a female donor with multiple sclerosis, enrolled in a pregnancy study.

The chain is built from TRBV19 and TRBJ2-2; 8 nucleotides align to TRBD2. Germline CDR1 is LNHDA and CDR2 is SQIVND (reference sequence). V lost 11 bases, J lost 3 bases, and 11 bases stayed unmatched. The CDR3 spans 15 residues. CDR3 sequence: CASKGGGGYTGELFF. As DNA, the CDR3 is TGTGCCTCAAAAGGCGGCGGGGGGTACACCGGGGAGCTGTTTTTT.

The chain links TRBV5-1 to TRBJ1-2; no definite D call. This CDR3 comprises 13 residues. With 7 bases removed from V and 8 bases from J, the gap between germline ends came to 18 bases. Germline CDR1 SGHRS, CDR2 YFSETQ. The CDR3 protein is CASASTPGGGYTF. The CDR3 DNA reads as TGCGCCAGCGCCTCGACACCCGGAGGGGGCTACACCTTC. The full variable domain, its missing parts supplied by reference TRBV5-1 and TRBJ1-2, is KAGVTQTPRYLIKTRGQQVTLSCSPISGHRSVSWYQQTPGQGLQFLFEYFSETQRNKGNFPGRFSGRQFSNSRSEMNVSTLELGDSALYLCASASTPGGGYTFGSGTRLTVV.

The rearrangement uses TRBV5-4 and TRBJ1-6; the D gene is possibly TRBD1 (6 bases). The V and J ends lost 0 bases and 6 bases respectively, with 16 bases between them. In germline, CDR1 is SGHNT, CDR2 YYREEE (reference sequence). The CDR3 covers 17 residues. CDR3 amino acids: CASSLAGGGPSNSPLHF. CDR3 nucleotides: TGTGCCAGCAGCTTGGCCGGCGGGGGGCCCTCTAATTCACCCCTCCACTTT.

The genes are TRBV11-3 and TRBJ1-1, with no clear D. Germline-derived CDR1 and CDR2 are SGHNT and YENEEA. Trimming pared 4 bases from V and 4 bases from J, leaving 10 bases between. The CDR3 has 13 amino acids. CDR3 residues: CASSYSRSTEAFF. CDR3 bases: TGTGCCAGCAGCTATTCGAGAAGCACTGAAGCTTTCTTT.

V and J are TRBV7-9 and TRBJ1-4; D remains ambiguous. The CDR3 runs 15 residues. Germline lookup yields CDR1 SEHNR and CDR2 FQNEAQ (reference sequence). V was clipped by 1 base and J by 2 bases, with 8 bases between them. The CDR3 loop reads CASSLGGSTNEKLFF. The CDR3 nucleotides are TGTGCCAGCAGCTTAGGAGGTAGCACTAATGAAAAACTGTTTTTT.

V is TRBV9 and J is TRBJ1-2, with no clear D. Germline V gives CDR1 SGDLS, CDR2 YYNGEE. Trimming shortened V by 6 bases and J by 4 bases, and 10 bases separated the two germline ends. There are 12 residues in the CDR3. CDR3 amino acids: CASKGEGYGYTF. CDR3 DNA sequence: TGTGCCAGCAAAGGAGAGGGCTATGGCTACACCTTC.

The CDR3 sequence is CASRTVGINQPQHF. CDR3 sequence (DNA): TGTGCCAGCAGGACAGTGGGGATCAATCAGCCCCAGCATTTT. The rearrangement joins TRBV2 to TRBJ1-5; TRBD1 might be the D (5 bases). V was cut by 6 bases and J by 3 bases, with 12 bases left in between. In germline, CDR1 is SNHLY, CDR2 FYNNEI. The CDR3 totals 14 residues.

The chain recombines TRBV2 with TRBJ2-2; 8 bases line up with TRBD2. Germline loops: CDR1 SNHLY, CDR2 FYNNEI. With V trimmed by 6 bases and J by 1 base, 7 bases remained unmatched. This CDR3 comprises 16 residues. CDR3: CASRILAGGNTGELFF. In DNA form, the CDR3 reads TGTGCCAGCAGAATCCTAGCGGGTGGGAACACCGGGGAGCTGTTTTTT.

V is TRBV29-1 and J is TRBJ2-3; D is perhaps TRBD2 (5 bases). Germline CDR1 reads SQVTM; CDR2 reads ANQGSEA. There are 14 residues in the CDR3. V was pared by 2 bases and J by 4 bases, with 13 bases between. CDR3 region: CSVEHPTIPDTQYF. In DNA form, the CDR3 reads TGCAGCGTTGAACACCCGACTATCCCAGATACGCAGTATTTT.

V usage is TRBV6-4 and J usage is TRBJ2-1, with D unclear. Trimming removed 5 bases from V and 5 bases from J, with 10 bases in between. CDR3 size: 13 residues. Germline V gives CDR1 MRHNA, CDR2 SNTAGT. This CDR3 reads CASSTEMDNEQFF. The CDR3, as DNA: TGTGCCAGCAGTACAGAGATGGACAATGAGCAGTTCTTC.

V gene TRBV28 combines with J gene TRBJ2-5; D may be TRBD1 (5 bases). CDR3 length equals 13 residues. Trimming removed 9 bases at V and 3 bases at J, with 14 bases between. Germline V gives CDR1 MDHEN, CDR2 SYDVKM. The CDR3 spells CASGTGTKETQYF. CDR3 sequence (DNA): TGTGCCAGTGGAACAGGAACGAAAGAGACCCAGTACTTC.

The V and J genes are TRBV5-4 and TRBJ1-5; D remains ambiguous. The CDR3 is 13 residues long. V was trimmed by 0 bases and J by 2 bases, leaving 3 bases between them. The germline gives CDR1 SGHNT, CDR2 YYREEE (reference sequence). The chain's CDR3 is CASSLAGNQPQHF. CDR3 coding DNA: TGTGCCAGCAGCTTGGCCGGCAATCAGCCCCAGCATTTT.

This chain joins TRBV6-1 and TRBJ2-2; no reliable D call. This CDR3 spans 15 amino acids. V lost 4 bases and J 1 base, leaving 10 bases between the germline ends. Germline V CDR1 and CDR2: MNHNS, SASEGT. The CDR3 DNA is TGTGCCAGCAGTGGGTTGTGGAGGAACACCGGGGAGCTGTTTTTT. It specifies CASSGLWRNTGELFF.

The CDR3 region is CASSYLKGQGVTEAFF. The CDR3 nucleotides read TGTGCCAGCAGTTACTTAAAGGGACAGGGGGTAACTGAAGCTTTCTTT. The V call is TRBV6-5, the J call TRBJ1-1; 11 bases align to TRBD1. The CDR3 totals 16 residues. Per the germline V gene, CDR1 is MNHEY and CDR2 is SVGAGI. The V and J ends lost 1 base and 5 bases, in that order; junction bases with no gene match: 6.

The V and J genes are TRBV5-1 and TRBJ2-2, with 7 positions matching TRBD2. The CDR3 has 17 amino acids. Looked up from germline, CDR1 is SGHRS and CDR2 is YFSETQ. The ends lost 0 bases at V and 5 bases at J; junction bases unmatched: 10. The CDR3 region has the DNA TGCGCCAGCAGCTTGGGGGCCAGCGGGATGGGGACCGGGGAGCTGTTTTTT. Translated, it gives CASSLGASGMGTGELFF.

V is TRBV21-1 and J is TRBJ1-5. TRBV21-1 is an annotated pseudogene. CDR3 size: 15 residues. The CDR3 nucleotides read TGTGCCAGCAGCAAAGCGCGGGGGGGGGATCAGCCCCAGCATTTT. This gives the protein CASSKARGGDQPQHF.

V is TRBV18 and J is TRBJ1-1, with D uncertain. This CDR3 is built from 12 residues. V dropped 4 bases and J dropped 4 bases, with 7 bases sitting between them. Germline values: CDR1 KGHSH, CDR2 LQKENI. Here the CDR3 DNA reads TGTGCCAGCTCACTACAGACCACTGAAGCTTTCTTT. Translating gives CASSLQTTEAFF.

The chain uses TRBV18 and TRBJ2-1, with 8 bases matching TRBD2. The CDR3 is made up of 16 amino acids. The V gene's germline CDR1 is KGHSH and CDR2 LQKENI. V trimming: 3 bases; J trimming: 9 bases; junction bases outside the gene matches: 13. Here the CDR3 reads CASSPLVPAGEGEQFF. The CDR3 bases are TGTGCCAGCTCACCTCTAGTGCCAGCGGGAGAGGGTGAGCAGTTCTTC.

The CDR3 DNA follows: TGCAGCGCCGGGACAGGGGGCGCGTACACTGAAGCTTTCTTT. Translating it yields CSAGTGGAYTEAFF. V is TRBV29-1 and J is TRBJ1-1; 12 bases align to TRBD1. V dropped 7 bases and J dropped 3; count of bases not matched to a gene: 6. The CDR3 runs to 14 residues. Germline CDR1 is SQVTM and CDR2 is ANQGSEA. The entire variable domain, with the rest obtained from reference TRBV29-1 and TRBJ1-1, is as follows: SAVISQKPSRDICQRGTSLTIQCQVDSQVTMMFWYRQQPGQSLTLIATANQGSEATYESGFVIDKFPISRPNLTFSTLTVSNMSPEDSSIYLCSAGTGGAYTEAFFGQGTRLTVV.

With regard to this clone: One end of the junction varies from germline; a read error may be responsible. The CDR3 DNA is TGTGCCATCAGTGTAGGGACTAGCGTGGACTTC. Protein product: CAISVGTSVDF. The rearrangement joins TRBV10-3 to TRBJ2-7; 10 bases map to TRBD2. The CDR3 length is 11 residues. The germline V gene encodes CDR1 ENHRY and CDR2 SYGVKD.

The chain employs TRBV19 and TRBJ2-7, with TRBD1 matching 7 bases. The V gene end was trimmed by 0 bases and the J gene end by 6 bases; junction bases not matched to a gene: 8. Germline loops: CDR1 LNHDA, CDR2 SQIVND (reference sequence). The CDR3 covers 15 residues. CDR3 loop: CASSIDVGTEGEQYF. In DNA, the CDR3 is TGTGCCAGTAGTATAGATGTTGGGACAGAGGGCGAGCAGTACTTC. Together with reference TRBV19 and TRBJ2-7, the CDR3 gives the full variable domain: DGGITQSPKYLFRKEGQNVTLSCEQNLNHDAMYWYRQDPGQGLRLIYYSQIVNDFQKGDIAEGYSVSREKKESFPLTVTSAQKNPTAFYLCASSIDVGTEGEQYFGPGTRLTVT.

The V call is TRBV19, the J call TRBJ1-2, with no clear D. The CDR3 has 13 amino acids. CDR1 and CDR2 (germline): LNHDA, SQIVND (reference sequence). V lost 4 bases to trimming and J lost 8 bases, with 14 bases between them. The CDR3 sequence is CASSTTGELGYTF. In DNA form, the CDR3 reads TGTGCCAGTAGTACAACCGGGGAGCTGGGCTACACCTTC.

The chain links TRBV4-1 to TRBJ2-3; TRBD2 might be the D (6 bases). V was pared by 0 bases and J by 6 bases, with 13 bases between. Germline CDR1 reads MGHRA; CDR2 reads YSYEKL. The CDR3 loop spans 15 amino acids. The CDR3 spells CASSQEMTSPDTQYF. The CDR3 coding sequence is TGCGCCAGCAGCCAAGAAATGACTAGTCCGGATACGCAGTATTTT.

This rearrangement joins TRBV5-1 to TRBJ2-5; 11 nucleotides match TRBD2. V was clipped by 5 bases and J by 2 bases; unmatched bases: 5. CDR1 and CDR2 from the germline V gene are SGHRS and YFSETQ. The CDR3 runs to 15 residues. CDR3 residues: CASSRGLADQETQYF. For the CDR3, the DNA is TGCGCCAGCAGTCGGGGACTAGCGGATCAAGAGACCCAGTACTTC.

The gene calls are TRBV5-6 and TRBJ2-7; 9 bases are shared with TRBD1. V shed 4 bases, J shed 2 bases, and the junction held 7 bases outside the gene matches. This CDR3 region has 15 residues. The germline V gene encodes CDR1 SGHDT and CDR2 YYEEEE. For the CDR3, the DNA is TGTGCCAGCAGCCCGGACAGGGGACCCCCCTACGAGCAGTACTTC. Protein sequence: CASSPDRGPPYEQYF.

The CDR3 sequence is CASSIGTGDVGYTF. The DNA for the CDR3 is TGCGCCAGCAGCATCGGGACAGGGGATGTTGGCTACACCTTC. The V and J genes are TRBV5-1 and TRBJ1-2, with 10 nucleotides matching TRBD1. Trimming at V came to 4 bases and at J to 7 bases, leaving 7 bases not matched to a gene. This CDR3 has 14 residues. Germline-derived CDR1 and CDR2 are SGHRS and YFSETQ.

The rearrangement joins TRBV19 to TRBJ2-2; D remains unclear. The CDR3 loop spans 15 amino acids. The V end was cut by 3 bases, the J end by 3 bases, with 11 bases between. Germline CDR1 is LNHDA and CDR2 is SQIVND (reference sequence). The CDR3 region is CASSIGRRDTGELFF. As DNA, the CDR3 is TGTGCCAGTAGTATCGGAAGGAGAGACACCGGGGAGCTGTTTTTT.

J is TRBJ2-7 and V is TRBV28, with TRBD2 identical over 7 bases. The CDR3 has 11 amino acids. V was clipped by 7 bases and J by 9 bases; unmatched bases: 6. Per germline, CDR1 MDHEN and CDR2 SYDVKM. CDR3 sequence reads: CASKGGRLQYF. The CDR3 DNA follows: TGTGCCAGCAAGGGCGGGAGACTGCAGTACTTC. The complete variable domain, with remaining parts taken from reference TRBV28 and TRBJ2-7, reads DVKVTQSSRYLVKRTGEKVFLECVQDMDHENMFWYRQDPGLGLRLIYFSYDVKMKEKGDIPEGYSVSREKKERFSLILESASTNQTSMYLCASKGGRLQYFGPGTRLTVT.

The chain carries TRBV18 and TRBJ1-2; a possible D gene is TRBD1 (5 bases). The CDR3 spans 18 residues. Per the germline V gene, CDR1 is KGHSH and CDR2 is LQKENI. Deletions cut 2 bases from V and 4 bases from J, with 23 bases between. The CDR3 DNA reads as TGTGCCAGCTCACCAAAACAGGTCGGACCCACGAGTCCCTATGGCTACACCTTC. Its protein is CASSPKQVGPTSPYGYTF. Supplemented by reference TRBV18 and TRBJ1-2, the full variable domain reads NAGVMQNPRHLVRRRGQEARLRCSPMKGHSHVYWYRQLPEEGLKFMVYLQKENIIDESGMPKERFSAEFPKEGPSILRIQQVVRGDSAAYFCASSPKQVGPTSPYGYTFGSGTRLTVV.